Each of the 24 T cell receptor beta chains below was sequenced from the same sample in a study of OX40 agonist ivuxolimab in advanced cancers. The protocol was immunoSEQ multiplex PCR, while the TCRdb copy is restricted to in-frame clones and leaves out a portion. The sample lists 25,000 or so clones; less than 90% were seen once. The starting material was CD4+ or CD8+ T cells sorted from blood, obtained in a trial of the OX40 agonist ivuxolimab. Receptors originate from an adult with an advanced solid tumor such as melanoma, head and neck, liver or kidney cancer.

This clone was detected a few times. The J gene is TRBJ1-6, the V gene TRBV27; 7 bases are shared with TRBD1. Germline trimming cut 6 bases from V and 7 bases from J; bases unmatched to any gene: 6. The CDR3 totals 14 residues. Looked up from germline, CDR1 is MNHEY and CDR2 is SMNVEV (reference sequence). The CDR3: CASRPGQVNSPLHF. The CDR3 nucleotides read TGTGCCAGCAGGCCCGGACAGGTGAATTCACCCCTCCACTTT.

This chain uses TRBV2 with TRBJ2-3, with D possibly matching TRBD1 (6 bases). The germline V and J ends were trimmed by 1 base and 0 bases, with 11 bases remaining between them. This CDR3 comprises 16 residues. Per germline, CDR1 SNHLY and CDR2 FYNNEI. CDR3 bases: TGTGCCAGCAGTGAAGGACAGGACATTAGCACAGATACGCAGTATTTT. Protein sequence: CASSEGQDISTDTQYF. Looking up the rest from reference TRBV2 and TRBJ2-3 gives the full variable domain: EPEVTQTPSHQVTQMGQEVILRCVPISNHLYFYWYRQILGQKVEFLVSFYNNEISEKSEIFDDQFSVERPDGSNFTLKIRSTKLEDSAMYFCASSEGQDISTDTQYFGPGTRLTVL.

This sequence joins TRBV13 and TRBJ1-6; D unresolved. Trimming took off 3 bases at V and 8 bases at J, with 14 bases between the two ends. Per germline, CDR1 PRHDT and CDR2 FYEKMQ (reference sequence). This CDR3 region has 15 residues. CDR3 amino acids: CASSFSPGDYSPLHF. DNA of the CDR3: TGTGCCAGCAGCTTCTCTCCAGGTGATTATTCACCCCTCCACTTT. Complete variable domain (other parts from reference TRBV13 and TRBJ1-6): AAGVIQSPRHLIKEKRETATLKCYPIPRHDTVYWYQQGPGQDPQFLISFYEKMQSDKGSIPDRFSAQQFSDYHSELNMSSLELGDSALYFCASSFSPGDYSPLHFGNGTRLTVT.

This clone turned up a few times. The J gene is TRBJ2-1, the V gene TRBV15; D is perhaps TRBD1 (5 bases). The CDR3 length is 17 residues. Trimming took off 2 bases at V and 0 bases at J, with 14 bases between the two ends. The germline V gene has CDR1 LNHNV and CDR2 YYDKDF (reference sequence). The DNA for the CDR3 is TGTGCCACCAGCAGAATAGGGGTTTCGAGCTCCTACAATGAGCAGTTCTTC. Amino acid sequence: CATSRIGVSSSYNEQFF.

The V gene is TRBV4-1, the J gene TRBJ2-1, with TRBD1 matching 11 bases. Germline V gives CDR1 MGHRA, CDR2 YSYEKL. This CDR3 is 17 amino acids long. J was trimmed by 7 bases and V by 0 bases; bases with no gene match: 8. The CDR3 region is CASSQDPGQGVLNEQFF. The CDR3 DNA reads TGCGCCAGCAGCCAAGATCCGGGACAGGGGGTTTTGAATGAGCAGTTCTTC.

The rearrangement uses TRBV27 and TRBJ2-7, with TRBD1 identical over 7 bases. V lost 5 bases, J lost 3 bases, and 7 bases stayed unmatched. CDR3 length: 14 amino acids. Per the germline V gene, CDR1 is MNHEY and CDR2 is SMNVEV (reference sequence). The CDR3 coding sequence is TGTGCCAGCAGTCACCAAACAGGGGTCTACGAGCAGTACTTC. Translating gives CASSHQTGVYEQYF.

The chain is built from TRBV4-3 and TRBJ1-2; D is undetermined. Trimming shortened V by 0 bases and J by 4 bases, and 18 bases separated the two germline ends. CDR3 length: 17 residues. Per germline, CDR1 LGHNA and CDR2 YSLEER. The CDR3 is CASSQEIIRMASYGYTF. CDR3 coding DNA: TGCGCCAGCAGCCAAGAGATTATAAGGATGGCAAGCTATGGCTACACCTTC.

By frequency in the sample, this clone is large. The chain couples TRBV4-1 to TRBJ1-2; TRBD1 matches at 8 bases. In germline, CDR1 is MGHRA, CDR2 YSYEKL. V gave up 4 bases and J gave up 8 bases; unmatched junction bases: 12. The CDR3 consists of 15 residues. This CDR3 reads CASSPGPTGAGGYTF. DNA for the CDR3: TGCGCCAGCAGCCCAGGCCCGACAGGGGCGGGGGGCTACACCTTC.

The genes are TRBV19 and TRBJ1-1; maybe TRBD1 (5 bases). The CDR3 totals 13 residues. In germline, CDR1 is LNHDA, CDR2 SQIVND (reference sequence). The ends were cut back, 7 bases at V and 5 bases at J, with 14 bases in the middle. The CDR3 nucleotides read TGTGCCAGTACCCCGGGGGATTGGACTGAAGCTTTCTTT. Residues: CASTPGDWTEAFF.

This chain joins TRBV4-1 and TRBJ1-2; D is perhaps TRBD1 (5 bases). The CDR3 is 16 residues long. In germline, CDR1 is MGHRA, CDR2 YSYEKL. V lost 0 bases to trimming and J lost 1 base, with 12 bases between them. CDR3 bases: TGCGCCAGCAGCCAAGATAGCGCGAGGGGTAACTATGGCTACACCTTC. Translation: CASSQDSARGNYGYTF.

The chain has TRBV5-5 and TRBJ1-5; 8 bases align to TRBD1. CDR3 size: 16 residues. V lost 0 bases to trimming and J lost 9 bases; unmatched junction nucleotides: 11. Germline CDR1 and CDR2: SGHKS and YYEKEE (reference sequence). Here the CDR3 DNA reads TGTGCCAGCAGCTTGGAAGTCTTGACAGGGGATCCGCCCCAGCATTTT. As protein: CASSLEVLTGDPPQHF.

The chain links TRBV7-9 to TRBJ2-5; 11 nucleotides align to TRBD1. Trimming at V came to 4 bases and at J to 4 bases, leaving 8 bases not matched to a gene. This CDR3 contains 16 residues. Germline-derived CDR1 and CDR2 are SEHNR and FQNEAQ (reference sequence). DNA of the CDR3: TGTGCCAGCAGCTCCGGGACAGGGGGGTCAGGAGAGACCCAGTACTTC. This sequence encodes CASSSGTGGSGETQYF.

The chain couples TRBV27 to TRBJ1-2; D possibly corresponds to TRBD1 (6 bases). Per germline, CDR1 MNHEY and CDR2 SMNVEV (reference sequence). The CDR3 is made up of 13 amino acids. The V end was cut by 5 bases, the J end by 3 bases, with 10 bases between. CDR3 amino acids: CASSKGGDYGYTF. As DNA, the CDR3 is TGTGCCAGCAGTAAAGGGGGGGACTATGGCTACACCTTC.

This clone has only one observation. The CDR3 region has the DNA TGTGCCAGCAGTTTCACGGGGTACGAGCAGTACTTC. This codes for CASSFTGYEQYF. The chain carries TRBV6-5 and TRBJ2-7; maybe TRBD2 (5 bases). With 4 bases removed from V and 4 bases from J, the gap between germline ends came to 8 bases. Germline lookup yields CDR1 MNHEY and CDR2 SVGAGI. The CDR3 has 12 residues.

This clone showed up just a few times. The chain carries TRBV2 and TRBJ2-7; 7 positions agree with TRBD1. Trimming took 9 bases from V and 4 from J; bases not matched to a gene: 6. This CDR3 is built from 12 residues. The germline V gene has CDR1 SNHLY and CDR2 FYNNEI. CDR3 loop: CARGDRAYEQYF. For the CDR3, the DNA is TGTGCCAGAGGCGACAGGGCTTACGAGCAGTACTTC.

Here the CDR3 reads CASSSLSLPDTQYF. Written as DNA, the CDR3 is TGTGCCAGCAGCTCCCTCTCTTTACCAGATACGCAGTATTTT. This chain uses TRBV13 with TRBJ2-3; D call uncertain. Between the trimmed V and J ends, which lost 4 bases and 4 bases, there was a span of 12 bases. CDR1 and CDR2 from the germline V gene are PRHDT and FYEKMQ (reference sequence). The CDR3 is 14 residues long.

The chain joins TRBV7-9 to TRBJ2-2; D unclear. Germline-derived CDR1 and CDR2 are SEHNR and FQNEAQ (reference sequence). V lost 8 bases to trimming and J lost 3 bases, with 7 bases between them. The CDR3 loop spans 12 amino acids. CDR3 coding DNA: TGTGCCAGCGCCGACGACACCGGGGAGCTGTTTTTT. Protein: CASADDTGELFF.

V gene TRBV6-5 combines with J gene TRBJ2-3, with D possibly TRBD2 on 5 matching bases. Germline CDR1 and CDR2: MNHEY and SVGAGI. V dropped 0 bases and J dropped 2 bases, with 9 bases sitting between them. This CDR3 is 15 amino acids long. CDR3 amino acids: CASSYSNRDTDTQYF. CDR3 coding DNA: TGTGCCAGCAGTTACTCGAACCGGGACACAGATACGCAGTATTTT.

V is TRBV5-6 and J is TRBJ2-7; 7 nucleotides match TRBD1. The trim removed 3 bases at V and 3 bases at J, leaving 12 bases unmatched. The germline V gene has CDR1 SGHDT and CDR2 YYEEEE. CDR3 length: 16 residues. Written as DNA, the CDR3 is TGTGCCAGCAGCTCTGACTCGGCGGCAGGGGGCTACGAGCAGTACTTC. It encodes CASSSDSAAGGYEQYF.

This CDR3 reads CASSLLGRSTDTQYF. As DNA, the CDR3 is TGTGCCAGCAGCTTATTAGGCCGCAGCACAGATACGCAGTATTTT. V is TRBV7-8 and J is TRBJ2-3; D is undetermined. V was clipped by 2 bases and J by 0 bases, with 9 bases between them. Germline CDR1 is SGHVS and CDR2 is FQNEAQ. This CDR3 has 15 residues.

Worth noting for this clone: At one end, the junction sequence differs from germline, possibly due to a read error. This chain uses TRBV10-2 with TRBJ2-1; D is unresolved. The germline gives CDR1 WSHSY, CDR2 SAAADI. The CDR3 sequence is 14 residues long. The CDR3 loop is CASSPGLVYHEQFF. The CDR3 DNA reads as TGCGCCAGCAGTCCCGGGTTAGTCTACCATGAGCAGTTCTTC.

The CDR3: CASSPNVGRDSYEQYF. CDR3 sequence (DNA): TGTGCCAGCAGCCCAAATGTGGGCAGGGACTCCTACGAGCAGTACTTC. The chain has TRBV7-2 and TRBJ2-7, with D maybe TRBD1 (5 bases). Per germline, CDR1 SGHTA and CDR2 FQGNSA. With 5 bases removed from V and 0 bases from J, the gap between germline ends came to 17 bases. CDR3 length: 16 residues.

About this clone itself: Just one base apart from a much larger clone, this may be a read error. The genes are TRBV5-6 and TRBJ1-2; D remains ambiguous. The length of the CDR3 is 13 residues. CDR1 is SGHDT, CDR2 YYEEEE, per germline. Between the trimmed V and J ends, which lost 2 bases and 2 bases, there was a span of 7 bases. CDR3 bases: TGTGCCAGCAGCTTAGACACAAACTATGGCTACACCTTC. Its protein is CASSLDTNYGYTF.

By share of the sample, this clone is medium-sized. This chain uses TRBV7-9 with TRBJ2-2; no reliable D call. The germline CDR1 and CDR2 sequences are SEHNR and FQNEAQ (reference sequence). Trimming removed 2 bases from V and 6 bases from J, with 13 bases in between. CDR3 size: 15 residues. The CDR3 region is CASSLTKGPPGELFF. The CDR3 bases are TGTGCCAGCAGCTTAACTAAGGGTCCCCCCGGGGAGCTGTTTTTT.